This record looks at one T cell receptor (beta chain) sequence and its context. Its antigen specificity is not known. No much larger clonotype is one base removed from it; base qualities were not supplied. The data derive from a study of shared clonotypes between healthy human individuals (dated by TCRdb to 2020 to 2021). Study-level background: The cohort comprised a couple of women and a few men aged 18 to 49 years. For each donor, three plates each were used for CD4 naive and CD4 memory, two plates were used for CD8 naive, and one plate was used for CD8 memory. Blood TCR repertoires of about 5 healthy adults were deeply sequenced to estimate repertoire size and the extent of clonotype sharing between individuals. To increase sequencing depth and limit assay-specific biases, TCR repertoire library preparation and sequencing were carried out by different laboratories using diverse techniques. Leukapheresis yielded between about 0.9 and 9.5 billion PBMCs per donor. Results the study describes overall, beyond this receptor: Larger estimated clonotype richness was generally found for naive subsets than for memory subsets. Sharing across a few donors was observed for about 5% of naive CD4, over 3% of naive CD8, 2.3% of memory CD4, and about 0.39% of memory CD8 clonotypes. Based on pairwise subsampling, the degree of clonotype sharing among donors was expected to be affected by sequencing depth. Because the study included only a small number of donors, the genetic and exposure-history diversity represented was limited. Sampling was limited to blood, and TCR repertoires in tissue likely differ from TCR repertoires in blood. Higher generation probabilities were observed for clonotypes shared by all four sorted-subset donors than for non-shared clonotypes. Incomplete sequencing was indicated by rarefaction of sorted-subset datasets, despite the large sequencing depth.

The donors were healthy, HIV-negative adults who had no recently reported acute infections or vaccinations. Every donor was a Caucasian adult living in Nashville, Tennessee, USA. CD4+ T cells were enriched by magnetic negative selection, after which naive cells were positively selected on CD45RA and the negative fraction was taken as the memory subset. Blood was collected by leukapheresis, and PBMCs were isolated by Ficoll-Histopaque density gradient centrifugation and then cryopreserved in liquid nitrogen vapor phase. Analytical flow cytometry was used to check the purity and quantity of every magnetically sorted T cell population. Genomic DNA was isolated from each sorted fraction and quantified by UV absorbance on a Nanodrop 2000c. TCR CDR3 regions were amplified from genomic DNA by multiplex PCR using the deep immunoSEQ assay. Extracted genomic DNA from each cell subset was spread evenly across all wells of several immunoSEQ 96-well plates, with each plate serving as a replicate. Each replicate PCR for sorted subsets received about 210 ng genomic DNA, equal to roughly 33,000 T cell genomes. Purified libraries were measured with a Qubit 3.0 fluorometer, size-checked on a Bioanalyzer 2100, and measured again with the KAPA Library Quantification kit. Each immunoSEQ 96-well plate was sequenced on its own single-read 150-cycle Illumina NextSeq 550 flow cell. The study's processing was this. Because the immunoSEQ output held only junctional sequences and lacked quality scores, the filtering could not match the filtering applied to full-length reads. To assign V/J genes and CDR3, sequences were annotated using PyIR, a Python wrapper for IgBLAST v1.9, with IMGT germline references. Reads were removed for weak V/J assignments (E-value above 1e-6), missing CDR3, stop codons, out-of-frame junctions, or ambiguous translated residues. V3J clonotypes were defined by identical inferred V gene, J gene, and CDR3 amino acid sequence. Percentage overlap between repertoires was calculated by dividing the number of shared unique clonotypes by the size of the smaller repertoire. RTK rarefaction, the Chao1 estimator, and Recon v2.1 estimates of unobserved clonotypes were used to assess repertoire richness. Generation probabilities for all TCRbeta clonotypes obtained by the gDNA method from four donors were computed using OLGA. The table was pulled from immuneACCESS by TCRdb, which kept in-frame rearrangements only. Such tables lose some clones; where checked, under half of the loss comes from unresolved V genes, and the rest has no known cause. V and J calls and clone size are as listed in that table; D and trimming were resolved from the DNA. The sample has over a million clones on record, about 84% of them singletons. The top ten hold roughly 0.61% of the sample.

The CDR3 runs 14 residues from the cysteine to the phenylalanine. The DNA shown is the 42-base CDR3, in frame from base 1. CDR1 and CDR2 are drawn from the germline V gene: MNHEY, SVGAGI. V is shortened by 8 bases, J by 2 bases, and the region joining them spans 12 bases. The clonotype comes from a man aged 18 to 30 in good health. Some clones in this sample may be carry-over from other donors' samples. The sample was memory CD4+ T cells from PBMCs. Taken with the paper, the label for cell subset or site translates to: CD45RA-negative fraction. The sequence is built from TRBV6-5 and TRBJ2-2; TRBD1 might be the D gene, on 5 matching bases. The CDR3 has the sequence CASGPRTNTGELFF. The DNA sequence is TGTGCCAGCGGTCCCAGGACAAACACCGGGGAGCTGTTTTTT.